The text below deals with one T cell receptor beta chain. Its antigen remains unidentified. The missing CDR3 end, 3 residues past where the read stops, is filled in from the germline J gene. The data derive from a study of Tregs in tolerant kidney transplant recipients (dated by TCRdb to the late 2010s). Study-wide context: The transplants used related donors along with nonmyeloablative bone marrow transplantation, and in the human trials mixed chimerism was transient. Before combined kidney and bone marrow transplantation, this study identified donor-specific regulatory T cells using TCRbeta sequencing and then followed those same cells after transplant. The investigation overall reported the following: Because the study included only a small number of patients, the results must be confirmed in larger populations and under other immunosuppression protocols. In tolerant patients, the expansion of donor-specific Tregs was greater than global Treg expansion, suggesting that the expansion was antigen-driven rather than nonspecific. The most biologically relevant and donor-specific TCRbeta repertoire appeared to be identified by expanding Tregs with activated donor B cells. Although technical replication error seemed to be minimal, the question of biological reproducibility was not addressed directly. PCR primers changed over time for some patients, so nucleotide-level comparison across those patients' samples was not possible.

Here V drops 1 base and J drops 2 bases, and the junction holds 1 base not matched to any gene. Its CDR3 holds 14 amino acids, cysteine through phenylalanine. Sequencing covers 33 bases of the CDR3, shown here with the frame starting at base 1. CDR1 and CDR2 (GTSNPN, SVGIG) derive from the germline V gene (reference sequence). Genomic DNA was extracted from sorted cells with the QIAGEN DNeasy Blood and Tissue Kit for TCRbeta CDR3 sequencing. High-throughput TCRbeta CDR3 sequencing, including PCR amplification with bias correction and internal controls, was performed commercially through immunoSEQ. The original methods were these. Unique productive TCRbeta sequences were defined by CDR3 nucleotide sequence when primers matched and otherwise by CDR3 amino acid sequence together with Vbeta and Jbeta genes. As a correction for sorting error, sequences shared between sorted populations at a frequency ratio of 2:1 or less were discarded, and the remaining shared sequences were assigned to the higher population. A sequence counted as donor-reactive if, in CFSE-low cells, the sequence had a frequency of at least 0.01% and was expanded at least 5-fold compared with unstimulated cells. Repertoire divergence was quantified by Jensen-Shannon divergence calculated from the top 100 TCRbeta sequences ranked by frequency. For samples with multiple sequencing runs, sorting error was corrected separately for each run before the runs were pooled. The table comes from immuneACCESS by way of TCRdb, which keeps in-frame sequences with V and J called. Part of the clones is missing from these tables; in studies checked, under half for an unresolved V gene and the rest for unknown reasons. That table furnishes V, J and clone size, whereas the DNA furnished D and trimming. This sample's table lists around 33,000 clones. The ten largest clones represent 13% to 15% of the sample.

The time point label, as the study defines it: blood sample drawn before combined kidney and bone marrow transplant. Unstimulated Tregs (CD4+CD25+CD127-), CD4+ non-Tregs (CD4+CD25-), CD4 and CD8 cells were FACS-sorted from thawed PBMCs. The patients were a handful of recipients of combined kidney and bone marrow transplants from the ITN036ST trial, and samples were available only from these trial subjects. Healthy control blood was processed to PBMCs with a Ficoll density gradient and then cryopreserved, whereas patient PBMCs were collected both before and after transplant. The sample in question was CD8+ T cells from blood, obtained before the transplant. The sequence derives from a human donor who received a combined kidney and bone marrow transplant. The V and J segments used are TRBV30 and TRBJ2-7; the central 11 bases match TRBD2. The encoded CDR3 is CAWSGLAGTYEQYF. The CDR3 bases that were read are TGTGCCTGGAGTGGACTAGCGGGGACCTACGAG.